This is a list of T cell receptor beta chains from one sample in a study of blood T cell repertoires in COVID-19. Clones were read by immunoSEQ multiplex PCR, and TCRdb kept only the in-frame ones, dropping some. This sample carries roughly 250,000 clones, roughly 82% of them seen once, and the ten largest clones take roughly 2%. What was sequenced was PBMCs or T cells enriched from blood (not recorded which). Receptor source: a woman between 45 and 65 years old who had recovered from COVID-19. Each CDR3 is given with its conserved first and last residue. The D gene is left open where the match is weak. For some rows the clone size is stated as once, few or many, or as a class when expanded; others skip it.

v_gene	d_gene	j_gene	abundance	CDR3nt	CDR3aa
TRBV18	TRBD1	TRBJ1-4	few	TGTGCCAGCTCACCAACTTTGGACAGGGTTGATGAAAAACTGTTTTTT	CASSPTLDRVDEKLFF
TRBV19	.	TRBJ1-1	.	TGTGCCAGTAGTTCCGGACTTGCGGAAGCTTTCTTT	CASSSGLAEAFF
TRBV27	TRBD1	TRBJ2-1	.	TGTGCCAGCAGTCCCCCCCGACAGGGGCGCAACAGTGAGCAGTTCTTC	CASSPPRQGRNSEQFF
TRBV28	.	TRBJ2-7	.	TGTGCCAGCAAACAGACTACCTACGAGCAGTACTTC	CASKQTTYEQYF
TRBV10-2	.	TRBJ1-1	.	TGCGCCAGCAGCGGGATCCTGAACACTGAAGCTTTCTTT	CASSGILNTEAFF
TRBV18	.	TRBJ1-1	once	TGTGCCAGCTCACCACAGACACGGTCCGACACTGAAGCTTTCTTT	CASSPQTRSDTEAFF
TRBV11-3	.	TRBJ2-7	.	TGTGCCAGCAGCGTCTACTACGAGCAGTACTTC	CASSVYYEQYF
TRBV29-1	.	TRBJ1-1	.	TGCAGCGTTGACTCGCCTCTTTGGACACCGGAAGCTTTCTTT	CSVDSPLWTPEAFF
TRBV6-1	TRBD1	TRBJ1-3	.	TGTGCCAGCAGTGAATCGACAGGGGCCGGCTCTGGAAACACCATATATTTT	CASSESTGAGSGNTIYF
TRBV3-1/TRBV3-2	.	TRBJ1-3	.	TGTGCCAGCAGCCAAGACGAACAGGCTCGGGGAAACACCATATATTTT	CASSQDEQARGNTIYF